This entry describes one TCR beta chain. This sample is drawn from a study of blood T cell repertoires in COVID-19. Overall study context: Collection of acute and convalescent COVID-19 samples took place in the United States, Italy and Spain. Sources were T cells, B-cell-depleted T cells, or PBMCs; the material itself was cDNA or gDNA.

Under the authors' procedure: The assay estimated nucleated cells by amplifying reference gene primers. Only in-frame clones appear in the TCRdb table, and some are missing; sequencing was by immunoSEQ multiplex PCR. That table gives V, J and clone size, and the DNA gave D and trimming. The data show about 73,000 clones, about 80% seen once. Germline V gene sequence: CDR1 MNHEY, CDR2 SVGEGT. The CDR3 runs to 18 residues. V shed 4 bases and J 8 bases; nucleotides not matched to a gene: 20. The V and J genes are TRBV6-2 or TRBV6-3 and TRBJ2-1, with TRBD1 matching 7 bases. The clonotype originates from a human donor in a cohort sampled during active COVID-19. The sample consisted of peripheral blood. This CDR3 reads CASSSPAPTGYDRDEQFF. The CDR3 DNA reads TGTGCCAGCAGTTCCCCCGCCCCGACAGGGTACGATAGGGATGAGCAGTTCTTC.